This entry lists 21 T cell receptor beta chains sequenced from one sample in a study of control samples from healthy donors and cancer patients. Data came from immunoSEQ multiplex PCR; TCRdb stores just in-frame clones and leaves some out. The sample records 75,000 to 100,000 clones, around 87% being singletons. Material for sequencing was blood. All receptors come from a woman between 45 and 65 years old in good health.

This chain uses TRBV27 with TRBJ2-7, with D possibly being TRBD1 or TRBD2 (6 bases each). The CDR3 consists of 15 residues. Trimming removed 4 bases at V and 1 base at J, with 14 bases between. Germline loops: CDR1 MNHEY, CDR2 SMNVEV (reference sequence). CDR3 nucleotide sequence: TGTGCCAGCAGTTCCCGCAGGGGACTGTCCTACGAGCAGTACTTC. It yields the protein CASSSRRGLSYEQYF.

This clone was recorded only once. The V and J genes are TRBV4-3 and TRBJ2-1, with D perhaps assigned TRBD1 or TRBD2 (5 bases each). CDR3 length: 16 amino acids. Germline loops: CDR1 LGHNA, CDR2 YSLEER. V lost 2 bases and J 2 bases, leaving 13 bases between the germline ends. The CDR3 sequence is CASSQLSGTTYNEQFF. The CDR3 region has the DNA TGCGCCAGCAGCCAACTGTCCGGGACCACCTACAATGAGCAGTTCTTC.

The CDR3 bases are TGTGCCAGCAGCTCAACCGGGACAGGCTATGGCTACACCTTC. It encodes CASSSTGTGYGYTF. The chain carries TRBV5-5 and TRBJ1-2, with 8 bases aligning to TRBD1. Germline-derived CDR1 and CDR2 are SGHKS and YYEKEE (reference sequence). The J segment lost 4 bases and the V segment lost 3 bases, leaving 5 bases of the junction unmatched. The CDR3 spans 14 residues.

This chain uses TRBV6-5 with TRBJ1-1, with no clear D. Deletions cut 4 bases from V and 4 bases from J, with 7 bases between. The CDR3 is 12 residues long. Germline CDR1 reads MNHEY; CDR2 reads SVGAGI. In DNA form, the CDR3 reads TGTGCCAGCAGTTGGGAAGGCACTGAAGCTTTCTTT. It specifies CASSWEGTEAFF.

The CDR3 nucleotides are TGTGCCAGCAGCTTGGGAGACAGCAATTACAATGAGCAGTTCTTC. This gives the protein CASSLGDSNYNEQFF. This chain joins TRBV5-8 and TRBJ2-1, with D perhaps matching TRBD1 (5 bases). Per the germline V gene, CDR1 is SGHTS and CDR2 is YDEGEE. V was clipped by 0 bases and J by 4 bases, with 11 bases between them. The CDR3 has 15 amino acids.

The chain carries TRBV5-4 and TRBJ2-3; unclear D gene. Trimming left V 2 bases short and J 4 bases short, with 2 bases between. This CDR3 is 11 amino acids long. The germline gives CDR1 SGHNT, CDR2 YYREEE (reference sequence). CDR3 amino acids: CASSFADTQYF. The CDR3 DNA reads as TGTGCCAGCAGCTTTGCAGATACGCAGTATTTT.

The gene calls are TRBV27 and TRBJ2-3, with TRBD1 identical over 7 bases. The V gene end was trimmed by 4 bases and the J gene end by 5 bases; junction bases not matched to a gene: 24. This CDR3 is built from 20 residues. Germline-derived CDR1 and CDR2 are MNHEY and SMNVEV (reference sequence). For the CDR3, the DNA is TGTGCCAGCAGTTCCGTTTCGGGACAAACAGGGGTCCTTGGTTTAGATACGCAGTATTTT. This sequence encodes CASSSVSGQTGVLGLDTQYF.

This clone was observed once. The chain has TRBV6-5 and TRBJ2-7, with D uncertain. The germline gives CDR1 MNHEY, CDR2 SVGAGI. V dropped 7 bases and J dropped 6 bases, with 10 bases sitting between them. This CDR3 is 11 amino acids long. The CDR3 here is CASTRRGEQYF. DNA for the CDR3: TGTGCCAGCACCCGACGAGGCGAGCAGTACTTC.

V gene TRBV3-1 (or the pseudogene TRBV3-2) combines with J gene TRBJ1-5; D is unresolved. This CDR3 comprises 13 residues. Trimming took 0 bases from V and 5 from J, leaving 5 bases between them. Germline assignment: CDR1 LGHDT and CDR2 YNNKEL (reference sequence). The CDR3 coding sequence is TGTGCCAGCAGCCAAGATAGGGATCAGCCCCAGCATTTT. Residues: CASSQDRDQPQHF.

This chain uses TRBV19 with TRBJ2-1; TRBD1 aligns across 9 bases. CDR1 and CDR2 from the germline V gene are LNHDA and SQIVND (reference sequence). With V trimmed by 3 bases and J by 6 bases, 9 bases remained unmatched. The CDR3 consists of 16 residues. The CDR3 is CASSMTGTGSGNEQFF. The CDR3 DNA sequence: TGTGCCAGTAGTATGACCGGGACAGGGTCGGGCAATGAGCAGTTCTTC. Supplemented by reference TRBV19 and TRBJ2-1, the full variable domain reads DGGITQSPKYLFRKEGQNVTLSCEQNLNHDAMYWYRQDPGQGLRLIYYSQIVNDFQKGDIAEGYSVSREKKESFPLTVTSAQKNPTAFYLCASSMTGTGSGNEQFFGPGTRLTVL.

V and J are TRBV5-1 and TRBJ1-4; D possibly corresponds to TRBD1 (5 bases). V dropped 0 bases and J dropped 7 bases, with 16 bases sitting between them. This CDR3 has 16 amino acids. CDR1 and CDR2 from the germline V gene are SGHRS and YFSETQ. The CDR3 protein is CASSLAGDGPGEKLFF. The CDR3 region has the DNA TGCGCCAGCAGCTTGGCGGGGGACGGACCAGGTGAAAAACTGTTTTTT. Filled out from reference TRBV5-1 and TRBJ1-4, the complete variable domain reads KAGVTQTPRYLIKTRGQQVTLSCSPISGHRSVSWYQQTPGQGLQFLFEYFSETQRNKGNFPGRFSGRQFSNSRSEMNVSTLELGDSALYLCASSLAGDGPGEKLFFGSGTQLSVL.

This chain joins TRBV19 and TRBJ2-3; tentatively, D is TRBD2 (5 bases). The CDR3 runs to 13 residues. CDR1 and CDR2 (germline): LNHDA, SQIVND (reference sequence). Trimming stripped 3 bases from V and 5 bases from J, with 9 bases between. The CDR3 DNA reads TGTGCCAGTAGTATGAGAGGAGGAGATACGCAGTATTTT. This gives the protein CASSMRGGDTQYF.

The V and J genes are TRBV9 and TRBJ1-1; no clear D. The CDR3 sequence is 16 residues long. Looked up from germline, CDR1 is SGDLS and CDR2 is YYNGEE. Trimming removed 4 bases from V and 7 bases from J, with 23 bases in between. The CDR3 spells CASSPGVSLPVGEAFF. The CDR3, as DNA: TGTGCCAGCAGCCCAGGCGTGAGCCTGCCGGTGGGTGAAGCTTTCTTT.

This chain links TRBV7-9 with TRBJ2-7; no clear D. The V gene lost 5 bases and the J gene lost 2 bases, with 10 bases spanning the gap. The CDR3 contains 13 residues. CDR1 SEHNR and CDR2 FQNEAQ come from the germline V gene (reference sequence). CDR3 protein: CASSPSTAYEQYF. The CDR3 bases are TGTGCCAGCAGCCCCTCGACCGCCTACGAGCAGTACTTC.

This chain links TRBV7-8 with TRBJ2-7; 9 bases map to TRBD1. CDR3 length equals 16 residues. V shed 6 bases and J 5 bases; nucleotides not matched to a gene: 14. CDR1 is SGHVS and CDR2 is FQNEAQ in the germline V gene. The CDR3 DNA is TGTGCCAGCAGGCCCCCCCCCGGGACAGGGAAGGACGAGCAGTACTTC. Residues: CASRPPPGTGKDEQYF.

This sequence joins TRBV25-1 and TRBJ1-1, with 7 positions matching TRBD1. From germline, CDR1 is MGHDK and CDR2 SYGVNS. The CDR3 length is 14 residues. Trimming cost V 6 bases and J 3 bases; bases outside gene matches: 7. CDR3: CASSLGGVDTEAFF. CDR3 in DNA: TGTGCCAGCAGCCTAGGGGGCGTGGACACTGAAGCTTTCTTT.

The chain links TRBV7-2 to TRBJ1-2; perhaps TRBD1 as D (6 bases). This CDR3 is 15 amino acids long. Germline loops: CDR1 SGHTA, CDR2 FQGNSA. Trimming cost V 3 bases and J 0 bases, with 11 bases left between them. The CDR3 DNA follows: TGTGCCAGCAGCTTCGGACAGCTTGCTAACTATGGCTACACCTTC. This sequence encodes CASSFGQLANYGYTF. Looking up the rest from reference TRBV7-2 and TRBJ1-2 gives the full variable domain: GAGVSQSPSNKVTEKGKDVELRCDPISGHTALYWYRQSLGQGLEFLIYFQGNSAPDKSGLPSDRFSAERTGGSVSTLTIQRTQQEDSAVYLCASSFGQLANYGYTFGSGTRLTVV.

The rearrangement uses TRBV9 and TRBJ2-5, with 10 bases identical to TRBD2. The ends lost 0 bases at V and 4 bases at J; junction bases unmatched: 6. Germline CDR1 reads SGDLS; CDR2 reads YYNGEE. CDR3 length: 16 residues. The CDR3 spells CASSVEAAGGPETQYF. The CDR3, as DNA: TGTGCCAGCAGCGTAGAGGCAGCGGGAGGGCCAGAGACCCAGTACTTC.

The V call is TRBV6-5, the J call TRBJ1-5; no definite D call. Trimming stripped 2 bases from V and 1 base from J, with 6 bases between. CDR1 is MNHEY and CDR2 is SVGAGI in the germline V gene. The CDR3 totals 14 residues. The CDR3 sequence: CASSYQRSNQPQHF. The CDR3 DNA reads TGTGCCAGCAGTTACCAACGGAGCAATCAGCCCCAGCATTTT.

This clone was detected only a few times. This chain joins TRBV15 and TRBJ1-4, with a possible D match to TRBD1 (5 bases). There are 15 residues in the CDR3. CDR1 and CDR2 from the germline V gene are LNHNV and YYDKDF (reference sequence). Deletions cut 0 bases from V and 5 bases from J, with 10 bases between. In nucleotides, the CDR3 is TGTGCCACCAGCAGAGATCGCTGGGGGAATGAAAAACTGTTTTTT. Protein sequence: CATSRDRWGNEKLFF.

The CDR3 DNA sequence: TGTGCCAGTAGGGCAGGGGTGGGGGACGAGCAGTACTTC. It is translated as CASRAGVGDEQYF. The chain uses TRBV19 and TRBJ2-7; the D gene is possibly TRBD1 (6 bases). Germline CDR1 LNHDA, CDR2 SQIVND (reference sequence). This CDR3 is built from 13 residues. The V gene lost 6 bases and the J gene lost 5 bases, with 14 bases spanning the gap.